The entry that follows covers one TCR beta chain sequence. Its antigen is as yet unknown. This CDR3 has 14 amino acids. From germline, CDR1 is SNHLY and CDR2 FYNNEI. V was clipped by 8 bases and J by 11 bases, with 22 bases between them. The sequenced template was cDNA made from the entire isolated RNA. Profiling relied on immunoSEQ multiplex PCR, and the TCRdb table lists in-frame clones only, not all of them. The table has 250,000 to 300,000 clones, around 7.8% seen once; the top ten hold approximately 0.93%. This entry belongs to a study of beta chain features in type 1 diabetes. Turning to the study itself: Examined across all samples were around 110,000,000 sorted cells. Study-level results: VDJ junctions sequenced from type 1 diabetes patients showed fewer insertions and more deletions.

Cells sorted by CD45RO/CCR7/CD25/CD127/CD95/CD27 comprised CD4+ naive, central memory, regulatory and stem cell-like memory cells. This TCR derives from a woman aged 18-30 years in good health. The chain joins TRBV2 to TRBJ1-5; a weak D match, TRBD1 (6 bases). What was sequenced was central memory CD4+ T cells from blood. The chain's CDR3 is CASSLAGGAGTQHF. The CDR3 bases are TGTGCCAGCTCTCTGGCGGGGGGCGCTGGGACCCAGCATTTT.